This paragraph covers one T cell receptor beta chain sequence. The antigen remains unidentified. This sample was included in a study of T cell responses to AZD1222 COVID-19 vaccine. Study-wide background: Some second doses came at about 4 weeks and others at about 12 weeks; these were pooled. Study findings and constraints: Only 5 or 6 people who got AZD1222 tested seropositive at baseline.

The assay was immunoSEQ multiplex PCR, and TCRdb's table has in-frame clones only and misses some. The data show 100,000 to 150,000 clones, over 75% seen once. V shed 5 bases and J 6 bases; nucleotides not matched to a gene: 3. The CDR3 is 14 amino acids. CDR1 and CDR2 from the germline V gene are LNHDA and SQIVND (reference sequence). The chain links TRBV19 to TRBJ1-5; 11 nucleotides line up with TRBD1. Sample: peripheral blood, taken on day 0 of AZD1222 vaccination. The clonotype originates from an adult in good health. CDR3 coding DNA: TGTGCCAGTAGTGGGACAGGGGGGATTCAGCCCCAGCATTTT. Its translation: CASSGTGGIQPQHF.